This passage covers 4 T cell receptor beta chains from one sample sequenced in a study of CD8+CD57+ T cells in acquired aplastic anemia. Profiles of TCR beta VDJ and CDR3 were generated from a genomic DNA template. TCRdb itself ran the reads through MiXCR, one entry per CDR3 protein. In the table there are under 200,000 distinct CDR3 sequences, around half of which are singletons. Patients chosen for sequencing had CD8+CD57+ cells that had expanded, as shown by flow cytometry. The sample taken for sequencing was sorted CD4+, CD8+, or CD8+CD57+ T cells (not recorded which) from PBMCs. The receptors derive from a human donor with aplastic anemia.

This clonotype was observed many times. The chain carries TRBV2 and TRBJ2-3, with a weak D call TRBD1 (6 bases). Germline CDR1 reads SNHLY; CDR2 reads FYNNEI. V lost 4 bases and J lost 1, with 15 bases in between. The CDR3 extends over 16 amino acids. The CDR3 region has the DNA TGTGCCAGCAGTGCGGGGCAGGGGCTCGGCACAGATACGCAGTATTTT. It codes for CASSAGQGLGTDTQYF.

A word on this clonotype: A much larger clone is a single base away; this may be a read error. The CDR3 reads CASSYPSGSSNEQYF. Written as DNA, the CDR3 is TGTGCCAGCAGCTACCCCTCAGGGTCCAGCAACGAGCAGTACTTC. The chain carries TRBV6-5 and TRBJ2-7; D perhaps matches TRBD1 (5 bases). The CDR3 has 15 residues. Germline CDR1 MNHEY, CDR2 SVGAGI. Trimming pared 6 bases from V and 5 bases from J, leaving 20 bases between.

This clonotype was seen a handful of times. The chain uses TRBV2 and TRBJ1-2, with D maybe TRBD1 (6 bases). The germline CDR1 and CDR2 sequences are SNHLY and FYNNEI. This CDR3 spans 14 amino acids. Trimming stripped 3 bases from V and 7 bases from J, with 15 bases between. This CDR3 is CASSEAAGAGGYTF. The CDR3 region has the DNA TGTGCCAGCAGTGAGGCGGCAGGGGCAGGTGGCTACACCTTC.

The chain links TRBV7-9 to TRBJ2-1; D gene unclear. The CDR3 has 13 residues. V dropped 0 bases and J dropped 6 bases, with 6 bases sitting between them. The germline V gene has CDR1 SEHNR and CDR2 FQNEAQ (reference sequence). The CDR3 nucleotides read TGTGCCAGCAGCTTAGCGGCACGCAATGAGCAGTTCTTC. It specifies CASSLAARNEQFF.